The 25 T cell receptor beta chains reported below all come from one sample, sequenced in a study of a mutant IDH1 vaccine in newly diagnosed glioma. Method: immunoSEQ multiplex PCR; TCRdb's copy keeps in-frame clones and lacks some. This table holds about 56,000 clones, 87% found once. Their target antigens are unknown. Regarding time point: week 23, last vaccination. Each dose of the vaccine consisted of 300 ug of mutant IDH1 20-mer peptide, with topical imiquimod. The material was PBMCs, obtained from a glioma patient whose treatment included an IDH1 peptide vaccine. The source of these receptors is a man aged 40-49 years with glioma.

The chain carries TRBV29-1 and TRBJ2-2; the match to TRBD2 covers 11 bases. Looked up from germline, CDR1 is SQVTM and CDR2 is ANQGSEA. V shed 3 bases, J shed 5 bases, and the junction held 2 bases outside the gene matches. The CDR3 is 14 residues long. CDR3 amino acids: CSVDSGRATGELFF. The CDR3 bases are TGCAGCGTTGATAGCGGGAGGGCGACCGGGGAGCTGTTTTTT.

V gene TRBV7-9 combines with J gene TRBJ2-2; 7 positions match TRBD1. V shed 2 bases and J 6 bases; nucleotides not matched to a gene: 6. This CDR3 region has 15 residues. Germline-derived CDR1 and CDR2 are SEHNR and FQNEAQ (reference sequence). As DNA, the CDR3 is TGTGCCAGCAGCTTATACAGGGGCTACTCCGGGGAGCTGTTTTTT. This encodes CASSLYRGYSGELFF.

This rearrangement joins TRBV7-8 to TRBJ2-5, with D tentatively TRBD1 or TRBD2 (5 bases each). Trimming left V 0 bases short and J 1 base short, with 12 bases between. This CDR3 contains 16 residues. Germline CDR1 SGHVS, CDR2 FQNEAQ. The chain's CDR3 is CASSLAGTGLQETQYF. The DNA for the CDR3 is TGTGCCAGCAGCTTAGCGGGGACCGGCCTCCAAGAGACCCAGTACTTC.

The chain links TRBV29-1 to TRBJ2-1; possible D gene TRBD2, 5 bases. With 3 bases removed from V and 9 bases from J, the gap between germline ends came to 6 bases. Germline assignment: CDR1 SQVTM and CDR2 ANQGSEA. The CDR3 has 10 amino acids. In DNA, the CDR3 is TGCAGCGTTGACCGGGGTGAGCAGTTCTTC. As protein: CSVDRGEQFF.

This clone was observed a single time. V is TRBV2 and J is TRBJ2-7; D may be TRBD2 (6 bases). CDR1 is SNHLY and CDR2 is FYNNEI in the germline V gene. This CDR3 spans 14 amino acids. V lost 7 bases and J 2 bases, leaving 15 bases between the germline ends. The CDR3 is CASNAGRLTYEQYF. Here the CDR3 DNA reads TGTGCCAGCAACGCGGGACGGCTGACCTACGAGCAGTACTTC.

CDR3 coding DNA: TGTGCCAGCAGCTCTCCCTCATTCAGCGGGAGGACAGATACGCAGTATTTT. Translating gives CASSSPSFSGRTDTQYF. The chain carries TRBV11-2 and TRBJ2-3; 9 bases map to TRBD2. Trimming cost V 4 bases and J 3 bases; bases outside gene matches: 11. The CDR3 runs 17 residues. Germline values: CDR1 SGHAT, CDR2 FQNNGV.

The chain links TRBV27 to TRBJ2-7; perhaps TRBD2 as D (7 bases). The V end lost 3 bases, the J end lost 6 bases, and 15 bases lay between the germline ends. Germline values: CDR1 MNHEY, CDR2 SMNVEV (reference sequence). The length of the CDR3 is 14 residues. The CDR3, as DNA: TGTGCCAGCAGTTTTTTGCGGGGGCCGGTCGAGCAGTACTTC. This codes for CASSFLRGPVEQYF.

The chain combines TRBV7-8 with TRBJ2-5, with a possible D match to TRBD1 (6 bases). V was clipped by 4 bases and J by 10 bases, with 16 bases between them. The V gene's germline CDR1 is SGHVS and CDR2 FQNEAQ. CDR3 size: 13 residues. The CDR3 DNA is TGTGCCAGCAGCTACCCGAAGCAGGGGCTCCAGTACTTC. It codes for CASSYPKQGLQYF. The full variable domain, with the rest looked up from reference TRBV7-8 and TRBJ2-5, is GAGVSQSPRYKVAKRGQDVALRCDPISGHVSLFWYQQALGQGPEFLTYFQNEAQLDKSGLPSDRFFAERPEGSVSTLKIQRTQQEDSAVYLCASSYPKQGLQYFGPGTRLLVL.

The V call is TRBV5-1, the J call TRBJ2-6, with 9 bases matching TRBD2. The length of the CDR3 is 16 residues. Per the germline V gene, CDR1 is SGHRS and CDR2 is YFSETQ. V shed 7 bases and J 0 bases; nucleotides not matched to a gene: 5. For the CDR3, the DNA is TGCGCCAGCCTTAGCGGGGGAAGCTCTGGGGCCAACGTCCTGACTTTC. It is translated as CASLSGGSSGANVLTF.

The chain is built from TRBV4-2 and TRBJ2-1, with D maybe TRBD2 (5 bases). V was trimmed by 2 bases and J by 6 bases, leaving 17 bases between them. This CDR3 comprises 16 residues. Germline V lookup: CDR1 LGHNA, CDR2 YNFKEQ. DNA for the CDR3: TGTGCCAGCAGCCAAATTAGGGCGGGCCGCCCCAATGAGCAGTTCTTC. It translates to CASSQIRAGRPNEQFF.

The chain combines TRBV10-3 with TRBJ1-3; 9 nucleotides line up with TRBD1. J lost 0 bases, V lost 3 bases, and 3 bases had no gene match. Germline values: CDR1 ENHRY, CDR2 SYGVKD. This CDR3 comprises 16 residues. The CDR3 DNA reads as TGTGCCATCAGTGACGGACAGGGGAGCTCTGGAAACACCATATATTTT. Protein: CAISDGQGSSGNTIYF.

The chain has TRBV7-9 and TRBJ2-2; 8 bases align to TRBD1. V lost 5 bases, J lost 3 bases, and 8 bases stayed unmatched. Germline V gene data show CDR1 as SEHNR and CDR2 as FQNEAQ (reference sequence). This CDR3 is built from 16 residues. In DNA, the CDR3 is TGTGCCAGCAGCCGCCGGCAGGGGGCCTACACCGGGGAGCTGTTTTTT. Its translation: CASSRRQGAYTGELFF.

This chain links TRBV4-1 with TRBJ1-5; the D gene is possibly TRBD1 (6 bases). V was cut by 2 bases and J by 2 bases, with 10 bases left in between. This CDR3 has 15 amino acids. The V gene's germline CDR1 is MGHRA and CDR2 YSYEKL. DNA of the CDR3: TGCGCCAGCAGCCAACCCCGACAGGGCAATCAGCCCCAGCATTTT. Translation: CASSQPRQGNQPQHF.

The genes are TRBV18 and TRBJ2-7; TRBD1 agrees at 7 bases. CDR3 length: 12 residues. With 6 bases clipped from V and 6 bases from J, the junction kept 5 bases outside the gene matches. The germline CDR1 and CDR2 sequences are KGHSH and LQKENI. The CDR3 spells CASSPDRAEQYF. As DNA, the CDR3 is TGTGCCAGCTCGCCCGACAGGGCCGAGCAGTACTTC.

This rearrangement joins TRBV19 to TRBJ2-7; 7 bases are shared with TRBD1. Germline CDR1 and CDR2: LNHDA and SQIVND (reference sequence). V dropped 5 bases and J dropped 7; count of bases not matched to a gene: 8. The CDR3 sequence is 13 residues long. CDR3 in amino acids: CASSSDRAGEQYF. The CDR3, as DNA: TGTGCCAGTAGTTCAGACAGGGCTGGTGAGCAGTACTTC.

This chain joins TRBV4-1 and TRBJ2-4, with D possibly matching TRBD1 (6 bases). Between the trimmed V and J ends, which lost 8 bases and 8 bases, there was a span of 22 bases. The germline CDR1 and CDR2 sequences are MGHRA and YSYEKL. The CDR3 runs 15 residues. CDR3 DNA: TGCGCCAGCCGCAGACAGGACTTCCCTGGGGACATTCAGTACTTC. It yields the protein CASRRQDFPGDIQYF.

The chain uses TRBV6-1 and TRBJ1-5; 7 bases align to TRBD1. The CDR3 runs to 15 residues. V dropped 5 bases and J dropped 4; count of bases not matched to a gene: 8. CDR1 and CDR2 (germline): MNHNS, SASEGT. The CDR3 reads CASSKEGGRNQPQHF. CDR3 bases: TGTGCCAGCAGTAAGGAAGGGGGCCGGAATCAGCCCCAGCATTTT.

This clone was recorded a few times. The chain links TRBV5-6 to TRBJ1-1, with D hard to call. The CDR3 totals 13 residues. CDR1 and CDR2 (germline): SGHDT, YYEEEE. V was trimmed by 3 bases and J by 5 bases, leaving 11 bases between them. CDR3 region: CASSSGPGTEAFF. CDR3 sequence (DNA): TGTGCCAGCAGCTCCGGGCCGGGGACTGAAGCTTTCTTT.

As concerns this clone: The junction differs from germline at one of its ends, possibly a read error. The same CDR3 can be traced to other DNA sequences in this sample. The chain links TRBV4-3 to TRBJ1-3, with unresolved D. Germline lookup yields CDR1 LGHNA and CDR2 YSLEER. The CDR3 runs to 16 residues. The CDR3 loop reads CASSPRIQPSGNTIYF. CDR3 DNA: TGCGCTAGCAGCCCTAGGATACAACCCTCTGGAAACACCATATATTTT.

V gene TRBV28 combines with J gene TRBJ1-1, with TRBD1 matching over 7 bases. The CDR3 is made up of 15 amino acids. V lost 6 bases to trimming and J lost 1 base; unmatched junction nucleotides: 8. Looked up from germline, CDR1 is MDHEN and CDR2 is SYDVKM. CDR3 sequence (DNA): TGTGCCAGCAGGGGACAGTCCCCTGCGAACACTGAAGCTTTCTTT. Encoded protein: CASRGQSPANTEAFF. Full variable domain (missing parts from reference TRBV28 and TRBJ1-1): DVKVTQSSRYLVKRTGEKVFLECVQDMDHENMFWYRQDPGLGLRLIYFSYDVKMKEKGDIPEGYSVSREKKERFSLILESASTNQTSMYLCASRGQSPANTEAFFGQGTRLTVV.

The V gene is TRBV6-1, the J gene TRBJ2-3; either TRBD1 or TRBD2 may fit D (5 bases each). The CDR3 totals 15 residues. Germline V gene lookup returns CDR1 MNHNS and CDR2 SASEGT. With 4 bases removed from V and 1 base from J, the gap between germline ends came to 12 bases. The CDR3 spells CASSVPGPRTDTQYF. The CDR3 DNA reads TGTGCCAGCAGTGTTCCGGGACCACGCACAGATACGCAGTATTTT.

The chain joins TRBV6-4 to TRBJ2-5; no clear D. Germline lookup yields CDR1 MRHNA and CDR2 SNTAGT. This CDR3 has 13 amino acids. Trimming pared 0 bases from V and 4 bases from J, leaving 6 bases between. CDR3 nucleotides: TGTGCCAGCAGTGACTCTTGGGGAGAGACCCAGTACTTC. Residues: CASSDSWGETQYF.

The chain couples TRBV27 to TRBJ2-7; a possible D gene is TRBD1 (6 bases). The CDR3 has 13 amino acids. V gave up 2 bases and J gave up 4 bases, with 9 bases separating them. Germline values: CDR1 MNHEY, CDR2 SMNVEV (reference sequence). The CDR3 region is CASSLDRRYEQYF. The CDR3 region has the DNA TGTGCCAGCAGTTTAGACAGGAGATACGAGCAGTACTTC.

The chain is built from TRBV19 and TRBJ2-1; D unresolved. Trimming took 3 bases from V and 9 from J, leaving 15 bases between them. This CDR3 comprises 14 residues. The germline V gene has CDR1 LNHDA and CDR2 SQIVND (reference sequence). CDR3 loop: CASSIFSAYSEQFF. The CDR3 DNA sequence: TGTGCCAGTAGTATCTTTTCGGCTTATAGTGAGCAGTTCTTC.

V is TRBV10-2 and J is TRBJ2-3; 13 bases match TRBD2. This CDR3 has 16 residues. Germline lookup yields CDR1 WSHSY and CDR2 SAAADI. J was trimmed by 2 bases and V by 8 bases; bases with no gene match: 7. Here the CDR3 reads CASRAGTSGTTDTQYF. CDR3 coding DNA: TGCGCCAGCCGTGCGGGGACTAGCGGGACCACAGATACGCAGTATTTT.